Following are 25 T cell receptor beta chains from one sample sequenced in a study of T cell responses to AZD1222 COVID-19 vaccine. TCRdb's copy holds only in-frame clones and misses some; the assay was immunoSEQ multiplex PCR. Of about 140,000 clones in the sample, 85% to 90% were seen once. The sample was peripheral blood, taken 28 days after the second AZD1222 dose. The receptors originated from an adult who received the AZD1222 COVID-19 vaccine.

This clone was seen a single time. The chain combines TRBV24-1 with TRBJ1-6, with a weak D call TRBD1 (5 bases). The CDR3 is 14 amino acids. The germline V gene has CDR1 KGHDR and CDR2 SFDVKD. Trimming shortened V by 5 bases and J by 7 bases, and 11 bases separated the two germline ends. CDR3 protein: CATSGRGKNSPLHF. CDR3 nucleotides: TGTGCCACCAGTGGACGGGGCAAGAATTCACCCCTCCACTTT.

V and J are TRBV11-2 and TRBJ2-7, with 12 bases aligning to TRBD2. Trimming at V came to 1 base and at J to 2 bases, leaving 6 bases not matched to a gene. CDR3 size: 17 residues. Germline CDR1 is SGHAT and CDR2 is FQNNGV. The CDR3 here is CASSLARTSGGTYEQYF. The DNA of the CDR3 is TGTGCCAGCAGCTTAGCCAGAACTAGCGGGGGGACCTACGAGCAGTACTTC.

This clone was found once. Other nucleotide sequences in the sample specify the same CDR3. The chain is built from TRBV7-3 and TRBJ1-3; no firm D call. This CDR3 region has 14 residues. V lost 5 bases, J lost 0 bases, and 8 bases lay in between. Germline V gene sequence: CDR1 SGHTA, CDR2 FQGTGA. This CDR3 is CASSLGSSGNTIYF. The CDR3 nucleotides read TGTGCCAGCAGCCTAGGGAGCTCTGGAAACACCATATATTTT.

V usage is TRBV7-8 and J usage is TRBJ2-7; D is perhaps TRBD2 (6 bases). V lost 2 bases and J 5 bases, leaving 13 bases between the germline ends. The germline gives CDR1 SGHVS, CDR2 FQNEAQ. This CDR3 comprises 14 residues. The CDR3 nucleotides are TGTGCCAGCAGCTTACGGGGGAGGAGCGACGAGCAGTACTTC. Amino acid sequence: CASSLRGRSDEQYF.

The J gene is TRBJ1-6, the V gene TRBV5-4, with 11 bases matching TRBD1. CDR3 length: 14 amino acids. The germline gives CDR1 SGHNT, CDR2 YYREEE (reference sequence). Trimming cost V 4 bases and J 10 bases; bases outside gene matches: 4. CDR3 protein: CASSQGQGGSPLHF. CDR3 coding DNA: TGTGCCAGCAGCCAGGGACAGGGGGGATCACCCCTCCACTTT.

The rearrangement links TRBV7-9 to TRBJ2-7, with D hard to call. Germline V gene sequence: CDR1 SEHNR, CDR2 FQNEAQ (reference sequence). This CDR3 is built from 14 residues. V lost 7 bases and J lost 6, with 19 bases in between. The DNA of the CDR3 is TGTGCCAGCACCGATGATAACTTAAAGGGCGAGCAGTACTTC. Translation: CASTDDNLKGEQYF.

The V gene is TRBV5-1, the J gene TRBJ2-5, with 7 bases matching TRBD1. CDR1 is SGHRS and CDR2 is YFSETQ in the germline V gene. The CDR3 extends over 13 amino acids. The junction had 5 bases not matched to a gene; V was cut back by 4 bases and J by 5 bases. The CDR3 protein is CASSADRVETQYF. The DNA of the CDR3 is TGCGCCAGCAGCGCCGACAGGGTGGAGACCCAGTACTTC.

The gene calls are TRBV27 and TRBJ1-4, with 7 bases matching TRBD1. V gave up 7 bases and J gave up 2 bases; unmatched junction bases: 10. Germline V lookup: CDR1 MNHEY, CDR2 SMNVEV (reference sequence). The CDR3 is 16 residues long. The CDR3 nucleotides are TGTGCCAGCAAGGTGGCAGGGGGTGGCACTAATGAAAAACTGTTTTTT. Translating gives CASKVAGGGTNEKLFF.

This clone has just one count. This chain uses TRBV7-9 with TRBJ1-2; 8 positions agree with TRBD1. The V and J ends lost 1 base and 6 bases, in that order; junction bases with no gene match: 4. The CDR3 length is 14 residues. CDR1 and CDR2 from the germline V gene are SEHNR and FQNEAQ (reference sequence). The CDR3 DNA reads as TGTGCCAGCAGCTTAGGGACAGGGTATGATGGCTACACCTTC. Encoded protein: CASSLGTGYDGYTF.

This chain links TRBV28 with TRBJ1-2; D is perhaps TRBD1 (6 bases). The CDR3 contains 12 residues. V lost 6 bases to trimming and J lost 13 bases, with 18 bases between them. From germline, CDR1 is MDHEN and CDR2 SYDVKM. CDR3 nucleotides: TGTGCCAGCAGCCCCGGGACACCCTGGGTCACCTTC. Its translation is CASSPGTPWVTF.

The chain uses TRBV18 and TRBJ1-2, with D possibly matching TRBD1 (5 bases). The CDR3 spans 16 residues. V shed 6 bases and J shed 3 bases, with 20 bases lying between them. Germline assignment: CDR1 KGHSH and CDR2 LQKENI. The CDR3 bases are TGTGCCAGCTCCACTCGGAGGGGCCAGGGTGACTATGGCTACACCTTC. It encodes CASSTRRGQGDYGYTF.

The V and J genes are TRBV6-1 and TRBJ1-3, with D possibly TRBD1 on 6 matching bases. The V end was cut by 0 bases, the J end by 0 bases, with 9 bases between. CDR3 size: 16 residues. Germline values: CDR1 MNHNS, CDR2 SASEGT. Here the CDR3 DNA reads TGTGCCAGCAGTGAAGCAGCGGGGGCCTCTGGAAACACCATATATTTT. As protein: CASSEAAGASGNTIYF.

The chain combines TRBV27 with TRBJ2-7; the D gene could be TRBD1 or TRBD2 (5 bases each). CDR3 length: 13 amino acids. Trimming pared 3 bases from V and 2 bases from J, leaving 8 bases between. From germline, CDR1 is MNHEY and CDR2 SMNVEV (reference sequence). CDR3 protein: CASSLGTPYEQYF. CDR3 bases: TGTGCCAGCAGTTTGGGGACCCCCTACGAGCAGTACTTC.

The chain carries TRBV5-1 and TRBJ2-1; D is ambiguous. The CDR3 totals 13 residues. The germline gives CDR1 SGHRS, CDR2 YFSETQ. Between the trimmed V and J ends, which lost 4 bases and 7 bases, there was a span of 12 bases. The CDR3 DNA is TGCGCCAGCAGCCTCGGACCCGGAAATGAGCAGTTCTTC. Protein sequence: CASSLGPGNEQFF.

CDR3 residues: CASSISPGLPSPEQYF. The CDR3 DNA reads as TGTGCCAGTAGTATATCGCCGGGACTACCCTCGCCCGAGCAGTACTTC. The chain employs TRBV19 and TRBJ2-7, with 7 bases identical to TRBD2. This CDR3 comprises 16 residues. Per germline, CDR1 LNHDA and CDR2 SQIVND (reference sequence). The V gene end was trimmed by 2 bases and the J gene end by 6 bases; junction bases not matched to a gene: 13.

V and J are TRBV28 and TRBJ1-1, with D tentatively TRBD1 (6 bases). Germline V gene data show CDR1 as MDHEN and CDR2 as SYDVKM. Between the trimmed V and J ends, which lost 6 bases and 1 base, there was a span of 9 bases. The length of the CDR3 is 13 residues. Here the CDR3 reads CASSDRSNTEAFF. CDR3 nucleotides: TGTGCCAGCAGCGACAGGTCGAACACTGAAGCTTTCTTT.

The CDR3 DNA follows: TGTGCCAGCAGCCATAACAAGAACTATGGCTACACCTTC. It yields the protein CASSHNKNYGYTF. V gene TRBV3-1 (or the pseudogene TRBV3-2) combines with J gene TRBJ1-2; D call uncertain. This CDR3 contains 13 residues. V lost 3 bases to trimming and J lost 2 bases, with 7 bases between them. Germline values: CDR1 LGHDT, CDR2 YNNKEL (reference sequence).

The chain is built from TRBV30 and TRBJ2-7; D is unclear. CDR1 and CDR2 from the germline V gene are GTSNPN and SVGIG (reference sequence). CDR3 size: 12 residues. V was trimmed by 2 bases and J by 3 bases, leaving 8 bases between them. CDR3 nucleotide sequence: TGTGCCTGGAGTCTCACCCACTACGAGCAGTACTTC. Its protein is CAWSLTHYEQYF.

The chain uses TRBV5-4 and TRBJ2-7; 8 bases match TRBD1. The V and J ends lost 2 bases and 6 bases, in that order; junction bases with no gene match: 16. Germline V gene sequence: CDR1 SGHNT, CDR2 YYREEE (reference sequence). CDR3 length equals 17 residues. The CDR3 nucleotides read TGTGCCAGCAGCTTAGGGGGGCTCAGGGGGCCCTTGGCCGAGCAGTACTTC. Translation gives CASSLGGLRGPLAEQYF.

This clone showed up just a few times. The chain joins TRBV7-3 to TRBJ2-3, with a weak D call TRBD2 (7 bases). The V end was cut by 5 bases, the J end by 2 bases, with 20 bases between. CDR3 length: 17 amino acids. CDR1 and CDR2 (germline): SGHTA, FQGTGA. For the CDR3, the DNA is TGTGCCAGCAGCCGTTCCGGGGGCGGGAGTGTCACAGATACGCAGTATTTT. This encodes CASSRSGGGSVTDTQYF.

J is TRBJ2-1 and V is TRBV5-5; the D is unclear. V was shortened by 1 base and J by 0 bases, with 14 bases between the two germline ends. The CDR3 runs to 17 residues. From germline, CDR1 is SGHKS and CDR2 YYEKEE (reference sequence). CDR3 coding DNA: TGTGCCAGCAGCTTGTTTTTGCAGGATTACTCCTACAATGAGCAGTTCTTC. Translated: CASSLFLQDYSYNEQFF.

This rearrangement joins TRBV5-4 to TRBJ1-4, with 10 bases that match TRBD1. The ends lost 2 bases at V and 5 bases at J; junction bases unmatched: 3. Germline CDR1 and CDR2: SGHNT and YYREEE (reference sequence). The CDR3 runs 15 residues. CDR3 coding DNA: TGTGCCAGCAGCTTCGGACAGGGGGAAAATGAAAAACTGTTTTTT. The encoded protein is CASSFGQGENEKLFF.

The chain links TRBV28 to TRBJ2-1; tentative D call: TRBD2 (6 bases). From germline, CDR1 is MDHEN and CDR2 SYDVKM. This CDR3 has 18 residues. V shed 2 bases and J shed 3 bases, with 20 bases lying between them. This CDR3 reads CASSLPPQGSGRYNEQFF. The DNA of the CDR3 is TGTGCCAGCAGTTTACCCCCCCAGGGTAGCGGACGCTACAATGAGCAGTTCTTC.

This chain connects TRBV5-4 to TRBJ2-3; 10 bases map to TRBD2. The CDR3 has 14 amino acids. The ends lost 2 bases at V and 5 bases at J; junction bases unmatched: 2. Germline values: CDR1 SGHNT, CDR2 YYREEE (reference sequence). The DNA for the CDR3 is TGTGCCAGCAGCTTAGCGGGGGGGGAAGATACGCAGTATTTT. The encoded protein is CASSLAGGEDTQYF.

The gene calls are TRBV19 and TRBJ1-1; D might be TRBD1 (5 bases). CDR3 length: 14 residues. The ends were cut back, 4 bases at V and 0 bases at J, with 9 bases in the middle. Per germline, CDR1 LNHDA and CDR2 SQIVND (reference sequence). The CDR3 nucleotides read TGTGCCAGTAGTAGACAGCTTATGAACACTGAAGCTTTCTTT. Translation: CASSRQLMNTEAFF.